This T cell receptor (beta chain) was found in a study of Ad26.COV2.S vaccination and SARS-CoV-2 variants (dated by TCRdb to the early 2020s). A note on the overall study: TCRbeta repertoire sequencing was used to assess the specificity and breadth of SARS-CoV-2-reactive T cell receptors after Ad26.COV2.S vaccination. The TCR-sequenced set comprised around 30 samples: 19 Ad26.COV2.S vaccine recipients, 5 placebo recipients and 8 SARS-CoV-2 convalescent individuals. Results and caveats for the whole study, not just this receptor: Substantial breadth of spike-specific CD8+ and CD4+ T cell responses was reported after vaccination. Spike-specific TCR breadth was higher in Ad26.COV2.S recipients than in placebo recipients (P = 0.0014). It was noted by the authors that total T cell responses may have been underestimated by the TCR breadth and depth analyses. Non-spike TCR breadth was comparable between vaccine and placebo recipients, consistent with the vaccine containing only spike.

The immunoSEQ Assay was used to sequence TCRbeta CDR3 regions. After extraction, genomic DNA underwent amplification by bias-controlled multiplex PCR, followed by high-throughput sequencing. As for how the authors treated the data: To quantify the absolute abundance of each unique TCRbeta CDR3 region, sequences were collapsed and filtered. Usable DNA was measured by amplifying reference genes present in all nucleated cells, and TCRbeta template counts were normalized to that usable DNA to estimate T cell fraction. Repertoire TCRs were annotated as SARS-CoV-2-specific by exact matching of V gene, CDR3 amino acid sequence and J gene to a known reactive TCR set. The reference SARS-CoV-2 TCR set came from MIRA and was filtered for enrichment in COVID-19-positive ImmuneCODE repertoires, removing public or cross-reactive TCRs. Using the MIRA antigens, annotated TCRs were further analysed by specific ORF or by position within an ORF. Breadth was defined as annotated unique rearrangements over total unique productive rearrangements; depth was the summed frequency of those rearrangements. Group comparisons of TCR breadth used two-sided Wilcoxon rank-sum tests. Not all clones reach the TCRdb copy of this immuneACCESS table, which keeps in-frame sequences only. Checked studies attribute under half of the gap to unresolved V genes and leave the rest unexplained. V, J and clone size are those of that table, while D and trimming were read from the DNA. This sample lists about 94,000 clones; approximately 82% were detected once. About 15% of the sample is taken by the ten largest.

Read against the paper, the sample's time point label means: individuals recovered from natural SARS-CoV-2 infection. On this clone: Its binding antigen is unknown. Per-base qualities were not stored, and no clone one base away is much larger.

Measured from the cysteine to the phenylalanine, the CDR3 is 14 residues long. Just CDR3 DNA is preserved here, 42 bases in frame from base 1. The germline V gene gives CDR1 as SQVTM and CDR2 as ANQGSEA. V is pared back by 5 bases and J by 2 bases, with 10 bases lying between the germline termini. This receptor chain uses TRBV29-1 and TRBJ2-6, with an unclear D gene assignment. The TCR sequence derives from a human donor who had recovered from COVID-19. The sample here was peripheral blood, taken after recovery from COVID-19. The CDR3 reads CSVIVGAGANVLTF. In nucleotide form, the sequence is TGCAGCGTTATAGTGGGTGCTGGGGCCAACGTCCTGACTTTC.